Included here is one TCR beta chain sequence, with context. The sample is drawn from a study of blood T cell repertoires in COVID-19. Only in-frame clones appear in the TCRdb table, and some are missing; sequencing was by immunoSEQ multiplex PCR. The table records about 200,000 clones, 70% to 90% of them present only once. The sequence came from a woman of 80 years or more with acute or convalescent COVID-19. The specimen was peripheral blood.

The CDR3 sequence is CASRQGAYGYTF. The CDR3 DNA sequence: TGTGCCAGCAGACAGGGGGCTTATGGCTACACCTTC. The chain uses TRBV27 and TRBJ1-2; 9 nucleotides agree with TRBD1. V was clipped by 6 bases and J by 5 bases; unmatched bases: 1. The germline V gene encodes CDR1 MNHEY and CDR2 SMNVEV (reference sequence). The CDR3 is 12 residues long.